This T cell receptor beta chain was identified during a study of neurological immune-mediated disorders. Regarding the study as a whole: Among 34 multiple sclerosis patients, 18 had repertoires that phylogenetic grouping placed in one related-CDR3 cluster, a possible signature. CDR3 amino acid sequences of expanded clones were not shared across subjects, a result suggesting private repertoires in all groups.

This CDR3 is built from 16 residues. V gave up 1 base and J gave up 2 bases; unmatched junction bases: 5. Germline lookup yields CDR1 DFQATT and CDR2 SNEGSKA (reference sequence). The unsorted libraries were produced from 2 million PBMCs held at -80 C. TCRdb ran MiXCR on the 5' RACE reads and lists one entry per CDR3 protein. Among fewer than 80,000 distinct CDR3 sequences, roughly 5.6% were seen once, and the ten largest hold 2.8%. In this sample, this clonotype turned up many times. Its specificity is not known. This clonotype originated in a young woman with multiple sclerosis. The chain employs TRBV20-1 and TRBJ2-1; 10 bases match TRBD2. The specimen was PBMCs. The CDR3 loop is CSARVAAGGPYNEQFF. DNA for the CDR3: TGCAGTGCTAGAGTCGCAGCGGGGGGGCCCTACAATGAGCAGTTCTTC.